This T cell receptor beta chain originates from a study of early T cells in non-severe SARS-CoV-2 infection. From germline, CDR1 is MNHEY and CDR2 SVGEGT. CDR3 length equals 15 residues. Trimming took 5 bases from V and 0 from J, leaving 10 bases between them. Separate cDNA molecules each had unique molecular identifiers attached to them. TCRdb reprocessed the 5' RACE reads with MiXCR, giving one entry per CDR3 protein. The data hold 69,000 or so distinct CDR3 sequences, with 13% observed a single time. The chain has TRBV6-2 or TRBV6-3 and TRBJ2-2; D perhaps matches TRBD2 (6 bases). Material for sequencing was whole blood. The sequence was obtained from an adult who was a healthcare worker with PCR-confirmed SARS-CoV-2 infection or an uninfected control (not recorded which). The CDR3 here is CASSKGLANTGELFF. CDR3 sequence (DNA): TGTGCCAGCAGTAAGGGACTCGCGAACACCGGGGAGCTGTTTTTT.